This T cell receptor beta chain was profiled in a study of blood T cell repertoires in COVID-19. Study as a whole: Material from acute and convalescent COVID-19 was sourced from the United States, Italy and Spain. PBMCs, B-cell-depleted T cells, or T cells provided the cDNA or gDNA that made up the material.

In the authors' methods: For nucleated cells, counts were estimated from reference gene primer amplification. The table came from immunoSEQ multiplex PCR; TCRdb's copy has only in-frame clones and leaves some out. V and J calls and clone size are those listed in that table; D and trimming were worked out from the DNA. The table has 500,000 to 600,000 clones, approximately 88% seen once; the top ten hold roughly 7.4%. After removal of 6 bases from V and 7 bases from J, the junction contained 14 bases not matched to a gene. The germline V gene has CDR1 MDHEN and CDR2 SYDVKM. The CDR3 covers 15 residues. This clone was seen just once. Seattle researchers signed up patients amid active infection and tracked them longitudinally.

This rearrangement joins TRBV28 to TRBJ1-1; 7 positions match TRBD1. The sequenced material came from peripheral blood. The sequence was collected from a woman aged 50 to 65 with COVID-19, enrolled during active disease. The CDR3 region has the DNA TGTGCCAGCAGACGTCGGGGGTCGACAGGGTTTGAAGCTTTCTTT. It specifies CASRRRGSTGFEAFF.